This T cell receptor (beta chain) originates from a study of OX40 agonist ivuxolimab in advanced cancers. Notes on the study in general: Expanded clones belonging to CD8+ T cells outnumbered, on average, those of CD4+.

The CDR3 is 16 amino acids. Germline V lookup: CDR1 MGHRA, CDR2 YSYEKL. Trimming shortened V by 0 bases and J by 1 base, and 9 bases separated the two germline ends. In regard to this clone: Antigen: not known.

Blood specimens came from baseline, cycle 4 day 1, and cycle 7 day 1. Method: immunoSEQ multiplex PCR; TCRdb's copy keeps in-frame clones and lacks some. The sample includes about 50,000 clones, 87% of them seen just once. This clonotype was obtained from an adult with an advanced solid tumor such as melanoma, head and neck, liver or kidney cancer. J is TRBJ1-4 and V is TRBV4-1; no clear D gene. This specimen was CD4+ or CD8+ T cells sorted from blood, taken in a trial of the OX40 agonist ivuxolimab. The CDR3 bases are TGCGCCAGCAGCCAAGAAGAAAGATTAACTAATGAAAAACTGTTTTTT. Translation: CASSQEERLTNEKLFF.